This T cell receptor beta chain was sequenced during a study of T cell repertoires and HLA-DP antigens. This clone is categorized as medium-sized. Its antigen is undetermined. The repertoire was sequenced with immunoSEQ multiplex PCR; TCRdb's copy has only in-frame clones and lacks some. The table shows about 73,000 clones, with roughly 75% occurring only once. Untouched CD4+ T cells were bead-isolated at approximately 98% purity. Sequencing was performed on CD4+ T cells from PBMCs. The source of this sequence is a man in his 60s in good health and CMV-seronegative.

CDR3 residues: CASSQTGTSGNTIYF. For the CDR3, the DNA is TGTGCCAGCAGCCAGACAGGGACCTCTGGAAACACCATATATTTT. The chain is built from TRBV7-6 and TRBJ1-3, with 7 bases matching TRBD1. J lost 0 bases, V lost 5 bases, and 4 bases had no gene match. This CDR3 spans 15 amino acids. Germline CDR1 and CDR2: SGHVS and FNYEAQ.